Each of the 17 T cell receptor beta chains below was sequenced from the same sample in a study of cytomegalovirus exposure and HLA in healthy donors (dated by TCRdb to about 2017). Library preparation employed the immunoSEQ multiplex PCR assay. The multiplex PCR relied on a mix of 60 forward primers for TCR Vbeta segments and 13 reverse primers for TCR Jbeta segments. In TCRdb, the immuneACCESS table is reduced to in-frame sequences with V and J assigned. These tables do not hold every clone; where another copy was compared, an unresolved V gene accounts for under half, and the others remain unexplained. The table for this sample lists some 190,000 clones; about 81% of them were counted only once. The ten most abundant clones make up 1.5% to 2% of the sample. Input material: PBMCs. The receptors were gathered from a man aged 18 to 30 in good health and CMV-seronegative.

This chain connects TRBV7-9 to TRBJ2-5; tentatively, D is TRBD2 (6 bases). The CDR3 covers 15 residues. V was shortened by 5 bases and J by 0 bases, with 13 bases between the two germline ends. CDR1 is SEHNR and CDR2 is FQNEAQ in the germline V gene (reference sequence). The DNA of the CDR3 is TGTGCCAGCAGCAACCGGGAGATCCACCAAGAGACCCAGTACTTC. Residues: CASSNREIHQETQYF. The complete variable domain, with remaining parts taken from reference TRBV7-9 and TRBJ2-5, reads DTGVSQNPRHKITKRGQNVTFRCDPISEHNRLYWYRQTLGQGPEFLTYFQNEAQLEKSRLLSDRFSAERPKGSFSTLEIQRTEQGDSAMYLCASSNREIHQETQYFGPGTRLLVL.

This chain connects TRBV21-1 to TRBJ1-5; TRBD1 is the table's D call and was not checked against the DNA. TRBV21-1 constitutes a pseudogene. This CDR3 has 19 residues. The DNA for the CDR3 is TGTGCCAGCAGCAAACCAGAAAAGGTCTATGAGGGGGCCGATCAGCCCCAGCATTTT. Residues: CASSKPEKVYEGADQPQHF.

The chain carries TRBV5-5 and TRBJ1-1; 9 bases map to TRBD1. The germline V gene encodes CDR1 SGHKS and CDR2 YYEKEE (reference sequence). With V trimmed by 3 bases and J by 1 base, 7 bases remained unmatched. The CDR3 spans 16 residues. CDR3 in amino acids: CASSSQGAFGNTEAFF. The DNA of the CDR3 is TGTGCCAGCAGCTCACAGGGGGCCTTTGGGAACACTGAAGCTTTCTTT.

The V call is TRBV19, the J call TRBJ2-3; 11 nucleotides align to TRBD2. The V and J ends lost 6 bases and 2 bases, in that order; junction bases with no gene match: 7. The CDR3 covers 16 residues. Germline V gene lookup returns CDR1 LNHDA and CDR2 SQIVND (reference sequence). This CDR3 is CASSQRLAGLTDTQYF. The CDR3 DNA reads TGTGCCAGTAGCCAGCGACTAGCGGGGCTCACAGATACGCAGTATTTT.

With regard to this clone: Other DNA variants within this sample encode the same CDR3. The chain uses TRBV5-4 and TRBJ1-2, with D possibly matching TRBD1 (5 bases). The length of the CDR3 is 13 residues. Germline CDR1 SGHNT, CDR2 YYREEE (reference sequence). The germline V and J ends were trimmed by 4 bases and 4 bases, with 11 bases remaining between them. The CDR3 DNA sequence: TGTGCCAGCAGCCCGGAGGGACTCTATGGCTACACCTTC. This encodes CASSPEGLYGYTF.

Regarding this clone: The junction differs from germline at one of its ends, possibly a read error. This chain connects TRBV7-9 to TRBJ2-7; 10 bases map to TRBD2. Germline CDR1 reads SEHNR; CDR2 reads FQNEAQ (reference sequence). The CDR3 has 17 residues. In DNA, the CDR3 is TGTTCCAGCAGCTTCCGTCTAGCGGGGGCCCTACCCTCGGGGCAGTACTTC. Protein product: CSSSFRLAGALPSGQYF.

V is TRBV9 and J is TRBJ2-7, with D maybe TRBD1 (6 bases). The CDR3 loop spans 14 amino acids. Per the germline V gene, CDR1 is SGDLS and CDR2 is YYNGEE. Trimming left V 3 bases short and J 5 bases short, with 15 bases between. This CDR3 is CASSANTGLNEQYF. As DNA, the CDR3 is TGTGCCAGCAGCGCAAATACAGGGTTGAACGAGCAGTACTTC.

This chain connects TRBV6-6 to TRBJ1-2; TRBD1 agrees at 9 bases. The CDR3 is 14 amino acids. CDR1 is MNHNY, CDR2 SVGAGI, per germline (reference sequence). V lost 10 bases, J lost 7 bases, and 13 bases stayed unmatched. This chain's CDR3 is CAIRPTGGDAGYTF. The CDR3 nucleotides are TGTGCCATCCGCCCTACAGGGGGCGATGCTGGCTACACCTTC.

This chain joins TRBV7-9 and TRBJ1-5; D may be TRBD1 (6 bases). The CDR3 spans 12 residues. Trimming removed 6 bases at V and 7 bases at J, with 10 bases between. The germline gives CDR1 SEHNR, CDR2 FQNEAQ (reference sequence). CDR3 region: CASRQGAQPQHF. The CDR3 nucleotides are TGTGCCAGCAGACAGGGCGCGCAGCCCCAGCATTTT.

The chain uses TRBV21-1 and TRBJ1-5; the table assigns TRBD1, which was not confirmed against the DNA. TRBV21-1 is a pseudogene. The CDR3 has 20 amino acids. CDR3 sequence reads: CASSPRTRQWDRAPYQPQHF. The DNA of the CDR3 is TGTGCCAGCAGCCCTCGAACGCGCCAATGGGACAGGGCCCCTTATCAGCCCCAGCATTTT.

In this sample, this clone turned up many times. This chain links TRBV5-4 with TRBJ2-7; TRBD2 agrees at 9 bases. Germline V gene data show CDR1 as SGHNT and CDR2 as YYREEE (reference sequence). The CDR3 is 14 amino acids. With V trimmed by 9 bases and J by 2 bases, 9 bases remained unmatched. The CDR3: CATTDPSGAYEQYF. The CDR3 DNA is TGTGCCACCACAGATCCTAGCGGGGCCTACGAGCAGTACTTC.

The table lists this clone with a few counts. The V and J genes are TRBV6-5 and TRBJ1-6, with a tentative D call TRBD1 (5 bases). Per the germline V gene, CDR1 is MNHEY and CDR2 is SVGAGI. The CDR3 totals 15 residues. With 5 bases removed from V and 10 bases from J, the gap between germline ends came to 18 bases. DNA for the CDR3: TGTGCCAGCAGTCCGCGTAGTGGGGCTGGCTCACCCCTCCACTTT. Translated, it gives CASSPRSGAGSPLHF.

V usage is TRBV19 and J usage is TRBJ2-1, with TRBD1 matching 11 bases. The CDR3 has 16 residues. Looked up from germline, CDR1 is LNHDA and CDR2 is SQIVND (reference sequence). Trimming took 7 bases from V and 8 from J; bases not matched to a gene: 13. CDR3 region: CASTVRTGGAYYEQFF. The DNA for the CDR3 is TGTGCCAGTACTGTCCGGACAGGGGGCGCCTATTATGAGCAGTTCTTC.

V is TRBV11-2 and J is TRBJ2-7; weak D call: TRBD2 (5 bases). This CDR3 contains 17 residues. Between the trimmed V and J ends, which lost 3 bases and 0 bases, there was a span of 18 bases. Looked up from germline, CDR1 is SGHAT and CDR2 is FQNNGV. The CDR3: CASSFESGTRSSYEQYF. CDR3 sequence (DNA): TGTGCCAGCAGCTTCGAAAGCGGCACCCGTAGCTCCTACGAGCAGTACTTC.

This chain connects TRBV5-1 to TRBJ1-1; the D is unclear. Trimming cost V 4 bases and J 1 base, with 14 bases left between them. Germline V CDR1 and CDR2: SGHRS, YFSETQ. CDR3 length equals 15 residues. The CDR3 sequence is CASSRAREENTEAFF. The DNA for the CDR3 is TGCGCCAGCAGCCGCGCCCGGGAGGAGAACACTGAAGCTTTCTTT.

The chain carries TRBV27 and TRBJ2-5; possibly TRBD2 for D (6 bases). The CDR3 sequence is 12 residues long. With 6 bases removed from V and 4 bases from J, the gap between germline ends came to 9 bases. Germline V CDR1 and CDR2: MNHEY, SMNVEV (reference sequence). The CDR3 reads CASSSGGETQYF. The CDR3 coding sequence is TGTGCCAGCAGCTCCGGGGGAGAGACCCAGTACTTC.

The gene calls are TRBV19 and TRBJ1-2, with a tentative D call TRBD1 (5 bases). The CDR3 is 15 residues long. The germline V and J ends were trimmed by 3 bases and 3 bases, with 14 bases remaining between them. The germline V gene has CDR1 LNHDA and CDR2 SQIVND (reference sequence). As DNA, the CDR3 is TGTGCCAGTAGTATGGCTGACAGCCCGTACTATGGCTACACCTTC. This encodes CASSMADSPYYGYTF.